Listed below are T cell receptor beta chains from one sample, sequenced in a study of T cell responses to AZD1222 COVID-19 vaccine. TCRdb's table, derived via immunoSEQ multiplex PCR, lists solely in-frame clones and lacks some. The table records tens of thousands of clones, roughly 84% of them present only once. The sample was peripheral blood, taken on day 0 of AZD1222 vaccination. Receptors were obtained from an adult in good health. The CDR3 runs from the conserved cysteine through the conserved F or W. The D gene is left open where the match is weak. The size of a clone is reported for some rows only, either as once, few or many, or as a class for expanded clones.

>.|TRBJ1-1|TRBV27|TRBD1
TGTGCCAGCAGTTTAACAGGGGCGGTTGAAGCTTTCTTT
CASSLTGAVEAFF
>.|TRBJ1-1|TRBV5-5|.
TGTGCCAGCAGCAACCCCGGGGGCACTGAAGCTTTCTTT
CASSNPGGTEAFF
>.|TRBJ1-5|TRBV7-2|TRBD1
TGTGCCAGCAGCACAACCGGGACAGGGGTCCTAGCGAATCAGCCCCAGCATTTT
CASSTTGTGVLANQPQHF
>.|TRBJ2-7|TRBV27|.
TGTGCCAGCAGTCATAAGCCATTGGCGGGCAGTACAACCTACGAGCAGTACTTC
CASSHKPLAGSTTYEQYF
>.|TRBJ2-5|TRBV12-3/TRBV12-4|.
TGTGCCAGCAGTTTAGACGGATCCGAGACCCAGTACTTC
CASSLDGSETQYF
>.|TRBJ1-2|TRBV29-1|.
TGCAGCGGATCAGGGAATCGTGGCTACACCTTC
CSGSGNRGYTF
>.|TRBJ1-1|TRBV27|.
TGTGCCAGCAGTTTATCGTCGGGGGTAAAGACTGAAGCTTTCTTT
CASSLSSGVKTEAFF
>.|TRBJ2-7|TRBV4-1|.
TGCGCCAGCAGCCAAGCCCTGGGGACCTACGAGCAGTACTTC
CASSQALGTYEQYF
>.|TRBJ2-1|TRBV7-8|.
TGTGCCAGCAGCCTACGCCCCCCCCACAATGAGCAGTTCTTC
CASSLRPPHNEQFF
>.|TRBJ1-6|TRBV11-2|.
TGTGCCAGCAGCTCCCCGGGCACAGGAAATTCACCCCTCCACTTT
CASSSPGTGNSPLHF
>.|TRBJ1-2|TRBV27|TRBD1
TGTGCCAGCAGTCCCCCAAGGGGGCCCTCTATAAGAGACTACACCTTC
CASSPPRGPSIRDYTF
>.|TRBJ1-1|TRBV19|.
TGTGCCAGTAGGAACAGGGCTCCGAACACTGAAGCTTTCTTT
CASRNRAPNTEAFF
>few|TRBJ2-5|TRBV27|TRBD1
TGTGCCAGCAGTGGAAGGACAGGGGGGTACCAAGAGACCCAGTACTTC
CASSGRTGGYQETQYF
>.|TRBJ2-5|TRBV4-1|TRBD2
TGCGCCAGCAGCCAAGGGTTACTAGCGGGGGGGCCCCTCCAAGAGACCCAGTACTTC
CASSQGLLAGGPLQETQYF
>.|TRBJ2-2|TRBV9|TRBD1
TGTGCCAGCAGCGTAGATGGGACAGCCCGGGGCACCGGGGAGCTGTTTTTT
CASSVDGTARGTGELFF
>.|TRBJ2-1|TRBV7-6|.
TGTGCCAGCAGCTTAAGCAGCAGGCCTTACAATGAGCAGTTCTTC
CASSLSSRPYNEQFF
>few|TRBJ2-1|TRBV7-2|.
TGTGCCAGCAGCCCCCCGACAGTCAGAGGGCAGTTCTTC
CASSPPTVRGQFF
>.|TRBJ2-6|TRBV10-3|.
TGTGCCTTATCGGGACCTGGGGCCAACGTCCTGACTTTC
CALSGPGANVLTF
>.|TRBJ1-1|TRBV6-6|TRBD1
TGTGCCAGCAGTACGAAGGACAGGATGAACACTGAAGCTTTCTTT
CASSTKDRMNTEAFF
>.|TRBJ2-1|TRBV4-1|TRBD1
TGCGCCAGCAGCCAAGGGGACAGGGTTTCCTACAATGAGCAGTTCTTC
CASSQGDRVSYNEQFF
>.|TRBJ2-6|TRBV19|.
TGTGCCAGTGGGGGGATGGCGCTCTCTGGGGCCAACGTCCTGACTTTC
CASGGMALSGANVLTF
>.|TRBJ2-5|TRBV14|.
TGTGCCAGCAGCCTTAACAGGCGACAAGAGACCCAGTACTTC
CASSLNRRQETQYF
>.|TRBJ1-1|TRBV27|.
TGTGCCAGCAGGGAGGGACACCCGCTTAACACTGAAGCTTTCTTT
CASREGHPLNTEAFF
>.|TRBJ1-2|TRBV10-3|.
TGTGCCATCAGTGAGTCGAATATCGGGCCTTATGGCTACACCTTC
CAISESNIGPYGYTF
>.|TRBJ1-1|TRBV4-2|TRBD1
TGTGCCAGCAGCCAAGCGACAGGGGTGGACACTGAAGCTTTCTTT
CASSQATGVDTEAFF
>once|TRBJ2-1|TRBV20-1|.
TGCAGTGCTAGTGGTGCCGGGGCCCGGTCCTACAATGAGCAGTTCTTC
CSASGAGARSYNEQFF
>.|TRBJ1-5|TRBV10-3|TRBD1
TGTGCCATCAGCCGACAGGGTGTAGGGCAGCCCCAGCATTTT
CAISRQGVGQPQHF
>.|TRBJ1-5|TRBV19|TRBD1
TGTGCCAGTAGTATAGGATCAGGGGGGGCACTGGGTCAGCCCCAGCATTTT
CASSIGSGGALGQPQHF
>.|TRBJ1-5|TRBV28|.
TGTGCCAGCAGTTTCCCCGGTCAGCCCCAGCATTTT
CASSFPGQPQHF
>.|TRBJ2-7|TRBV11-3|.
TGTGCCAGCAGCTTAGCCACGGGACGGTACTACGAGCAGTACTTC
CASSLATGRYYEQYF
>.|TRBJ2-7|TRBV10-1|.
TGCGCCAGCAGTGAGTCGGGAAGGGCCGAGCAGTACTTC
CASSESGRAEQYF
>.|TRBJ2-2|TRBV6-5|.
TGTGCCAGCAGCGGGCCGCCAGATAACACCGGGGAGCTGTTTTTT
CASSGPPDNTGELFF
>few|TRBJ2-2|TRBV4-3|.
TGCGCCAGCAGCCAAGGGGGTAACGGGAACACCGGGGAGCTGTTTTTT
CASSQGGNGNTGELFF
>few|TRBJ1-1|TRBV7-2|.
TGTGCCAGCAGCTTAGTAGGGCCAGGACGGGACACTGAAGCTTTCTTT
CASSLVGPGRDTEAFF
>.|TRBJ2-7|TRBV6-1|.
TGTGCCAGCAGTGAAGGACTCTTAGGGACCTACGAGCAGTACTTC
CASSEGLLGTYEQYF
>.|TRBJ2-3|TRBV2|TRBD2
TGTGCCAGCAGGGGGAGGGTCACAGATACGCAGTATTTT
CASRGRVTDTQYF
>few|TRBJ1-4|TRBV6-5|TRBD1
TGTGCCAGCAGTCCAGGGACAGCCCTTGAAAAACTGTTTTTT
CASSPGTALEKLFF
>.|TRBJ2-1|TRBV5-1|TRBD2
TGCGCCAGCAGCCCCGGACTAGCAACCCAGCCTTATTACTACAATGAGCAGTTCTTC
CASSPGLATQPYYYNEQFF
>.|TRBJ2-2|TRBV28|.
TGTGCCAGCAGTTCACCGGGTCCTGGGGCCGGGGAGCTGTTTTTT
CASSSPGPGAGELFF
>.|TRBJ2-2|TRBV27|TRBD1
TGTGCCAGCAGCCCTACCCCGCCCGGGACAGGGGACACCGGGGAGCTGTTTTTT
CASSPTPPGTGDTGELFF
>.|TRBJ2-7|TRBV3-1/TRBV3-2|TRBD1
TGTGCCAGCAGCCCGCGGACAGGGAACGTCATATCCTACGAGCAGTACTTC
CASSPRTGNVISYEQYF
>few|TRBJ2-7|TRBV7-2|TRBD1
TGTGCCAGCAGCTTAAGGACAGGTCCTGACTACGAGCAGTACTTC
CASSLRTGPDYEQYF
>.|TRBJ1-2|TRBV30|TRBD1
TGTGCCTGGAGTGTATCGGGGCAGGGGGACTACACCTTC
CAWSVSGQGDYTF
>.|TRBJ1-6|TRBV7-8|TRBD1
TGTGCCAGCAGCCATACAGGGGAGGATTCACCCCTCCACTTT
CASSHTGEDSPLHF
>.|TRBJ2-1|TRBV11-2|TRBD1
TGTGCCAGCAGCTTACCCCCAGGGGGCAGGGACAATGAGCAGTTCTTC
CASSLPPGGRDNEQFF
>.|TRBJ2-5|TRBV6-1|.
TGTGCCAGCAGTGACGGAATTGTGATAGGGAGGGGGCAAGAGACCCAGTACTTC
CASSDGIVIGRGQETQYF
>.|TRBJ2-3|TRBV3-1/TRBV3-2|.
TGTGCCAGCAGCCAAAATATGGGGGCCCTCACAGATACGCAGTATTTT
CASSQNMGALTDTQYF
>.|TRBJ1-6|TRBV3-1/TRBV3-2|.
TGTGCCAGCAGCCAAGAGGTAGGGGGGGCGATTAATTCACCCCTCCACTTT
CASSQEVGGAINSPLHF
>.|TRBJ1-2|TRBV19|.
TGTGCCAGTCGGACATTCTATGGCTACACCTTC
CASRTFYGYTF
>once|TRBJ1-2|TRBV12-3/TRBV12-4|.
TGTGCCAGCAGTCCGACAGGAGGGTATGGCTACACCTTC
CASSPTGGYGYTF
>.|TRBJ2-7|TRBV3-1/TRBV3-2|.
TGTGCCAGCAGCCCCCTGTTACGGAGACGAAGGGGGGGAGACGAGCAGTACTTC
CASSPLLRRRRGGDEQYF
>few|TRBJ2-3|TRBV6-4|TRBD1
TGTGCCAGCAGTAGGACAGGGGGCACAGATACGCAGTATTTT
CASSRTGGTDTQYF
>.|TRBJ2-7|TRBV29-1|.
TGCAGCGTTAAGGTGGGGGGCACGAGCTCCTACGAGCAGTACTTC
CSVKVGGTSSYEQYF
>.|TRBJ2-1|TRBV27|.
TGTGCCAGCAGTTTAACGGGGGCGAACTACAATGAGCAGTTCTTC
CASSLTGANYNEQFF
>.|TRBJ1-2|TRBV7-9|.
TGTGCCAGCACCCTTGATCTCGGCGGCTACACCTTC
CASTLDLGGYTF
>once|TRBJ1-1|TRBV19|TRBD1
TGTGCCAGTAGTCCCCTAGGGCGACAGGGGAAGGGCACTGAAGCTTTCTTT
CASSPLGRQGKGTEAFF